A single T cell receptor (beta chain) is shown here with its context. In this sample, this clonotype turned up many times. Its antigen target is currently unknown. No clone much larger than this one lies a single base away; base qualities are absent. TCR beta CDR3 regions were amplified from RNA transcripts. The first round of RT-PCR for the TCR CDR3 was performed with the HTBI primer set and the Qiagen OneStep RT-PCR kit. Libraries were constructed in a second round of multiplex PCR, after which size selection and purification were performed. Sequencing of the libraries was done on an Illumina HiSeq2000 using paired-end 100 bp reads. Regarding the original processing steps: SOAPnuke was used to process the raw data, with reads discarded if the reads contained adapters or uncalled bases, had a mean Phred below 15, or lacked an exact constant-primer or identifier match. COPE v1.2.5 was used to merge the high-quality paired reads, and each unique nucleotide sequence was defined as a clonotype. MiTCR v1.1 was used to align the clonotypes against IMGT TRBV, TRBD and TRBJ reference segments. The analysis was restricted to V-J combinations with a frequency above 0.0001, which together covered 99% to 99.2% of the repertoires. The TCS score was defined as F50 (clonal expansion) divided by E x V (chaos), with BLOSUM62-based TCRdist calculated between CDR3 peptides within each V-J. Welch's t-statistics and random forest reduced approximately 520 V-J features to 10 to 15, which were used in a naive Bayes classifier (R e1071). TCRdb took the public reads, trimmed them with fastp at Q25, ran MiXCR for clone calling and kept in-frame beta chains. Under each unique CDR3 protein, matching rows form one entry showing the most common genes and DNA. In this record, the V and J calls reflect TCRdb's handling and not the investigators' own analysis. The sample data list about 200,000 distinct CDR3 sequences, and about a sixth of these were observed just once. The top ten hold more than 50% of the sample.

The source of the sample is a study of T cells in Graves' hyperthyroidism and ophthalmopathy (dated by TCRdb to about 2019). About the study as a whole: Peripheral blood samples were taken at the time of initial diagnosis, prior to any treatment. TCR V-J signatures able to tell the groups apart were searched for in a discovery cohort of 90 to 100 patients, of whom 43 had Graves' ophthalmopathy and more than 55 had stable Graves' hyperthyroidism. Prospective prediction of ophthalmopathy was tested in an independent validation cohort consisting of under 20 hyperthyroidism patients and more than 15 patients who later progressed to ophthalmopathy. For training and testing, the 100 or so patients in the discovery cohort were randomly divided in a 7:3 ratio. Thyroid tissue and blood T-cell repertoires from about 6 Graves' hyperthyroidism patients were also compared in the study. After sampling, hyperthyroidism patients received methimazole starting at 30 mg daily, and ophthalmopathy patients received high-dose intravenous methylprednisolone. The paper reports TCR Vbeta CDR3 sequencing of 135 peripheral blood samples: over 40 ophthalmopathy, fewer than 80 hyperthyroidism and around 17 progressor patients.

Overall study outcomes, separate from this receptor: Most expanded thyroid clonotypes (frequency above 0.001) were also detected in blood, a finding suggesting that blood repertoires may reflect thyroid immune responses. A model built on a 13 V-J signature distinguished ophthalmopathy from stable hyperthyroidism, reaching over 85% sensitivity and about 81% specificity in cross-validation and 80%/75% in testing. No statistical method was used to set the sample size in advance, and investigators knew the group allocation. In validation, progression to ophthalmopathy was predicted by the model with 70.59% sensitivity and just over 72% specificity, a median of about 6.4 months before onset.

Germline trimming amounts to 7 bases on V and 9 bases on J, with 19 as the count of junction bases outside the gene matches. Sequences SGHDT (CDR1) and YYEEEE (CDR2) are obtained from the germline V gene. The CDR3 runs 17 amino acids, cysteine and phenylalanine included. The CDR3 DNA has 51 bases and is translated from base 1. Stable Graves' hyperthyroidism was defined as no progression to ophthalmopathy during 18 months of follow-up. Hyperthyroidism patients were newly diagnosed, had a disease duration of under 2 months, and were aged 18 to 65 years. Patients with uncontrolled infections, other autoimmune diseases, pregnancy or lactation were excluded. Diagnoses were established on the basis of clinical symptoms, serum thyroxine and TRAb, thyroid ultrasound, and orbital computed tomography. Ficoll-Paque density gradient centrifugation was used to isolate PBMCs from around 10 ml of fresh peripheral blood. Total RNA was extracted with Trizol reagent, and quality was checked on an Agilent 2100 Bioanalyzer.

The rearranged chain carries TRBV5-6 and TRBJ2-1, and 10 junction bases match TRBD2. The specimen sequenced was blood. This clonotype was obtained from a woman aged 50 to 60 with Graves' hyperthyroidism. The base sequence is TGTGCCAGCGCGAGAGGCGGTAGCGGGAGGAGTTGGGGTGAGCAGTTCTTC. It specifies CASARGGSGRSWGEQFF.